This TCR beta chain was retrieved from a study of blood T cell repertoires in COVID-19. Study-wide background: Collection of acute and convalescent COVID-19 samples took place in the United States, Italy and Spain. The cDNA or gDNA used as material had been derived from T cells, B-cell-depleted T cells, or PBMCs.

In the authors' workflow: Amplifying reference gene primers gave estimates of nucleated cell counts. Method: immunoSEQ multiplex PCR; TCRdb's copy keeps in-frame clones and lacks some. For V, J and clone size, that table is used; D and trimming come from the DNA. This sample yields about 100,000 clones, of which 85% to 95% are seen a single time; over 5.5% belongs to the top ten. V shed 1 base and J shed 5 bases, with 15 bases lying between them. This CDR3 is 15 amino acids long. Germline V gene sequence: CDR1 MDHEN, CDR2 SYDVKM. The genes are TRBV28 and TRBJ2-7; D ambiguous. Sequenced sample: peripheral blood. This sequence originates from a man aged 45 to 65 with active COVID-19. CDR3 bases: TGTGCCAGCAGTTTATCAGACCGACTCAGAAACGAGCAGTACTTC. As protein: CASSLSDRLRNEQYF.